The 16 T cell receptor beta chains given below trace back to one sample, sequenced in a study of cytomegalovirus exposure and HLA in healthy donors. PCR was performed using 60 Vbeta and 13 Jbeta primers. Generated by immunoSEQ multiplex PCR, the TCRdb table keeps only in-frame clones and is missing some. The sample shows about 210,000 clones, around 82% of them seen only once. The sequencing sample was made of PBMCs. Source of these receptors: a woman in her 30s in good health and CMV-seropositive.

The rearrangement uses TRBV11-2 and TRBJ2-2; D not resolved. Trimming cost V 3 bases and J 1 base, with 9 bases left between them. CDR1 and CDR2 (germline): SGHAT, FQNNGV. CDR3 size: 15 residues. CDR3 in amino acids: CASSFGYGNTGELFF. The CDR3 DNA reads TGTGCCAGCAGCTTTGGTTACGGGAACACCGGGGAGCTGTTTTTT.

In this sample, this clone turned up a few times. This chain uses TRBV4-3 with TRBJ2-4; possibly TRBD2 for D (7 bases). Deletions cut 1 base from V and 8 bases from J, with 24 bases between. The length of the CDR3 is 18 residues. Germline V gene sequence: CDR1 LGHNA, CDR2 YSLEER. CDR3 DNA sequence: TGCGCCAGCAGCCAAGGGGCGGGGGCCCACGAGGGGGTGGACATTCAGTACTTC. This translates into CASSQGAGAHEGVDIQYF.

This clone was detected only a few times. V is TRBV9 and J is TRBJ1-2; the D is unclear. Germline-derived CDR1 and CDR2 are SGDLS and YYNGEE. V shed 0 bases and J shed 7 bases, with 10 bases lying between them. This CDR3 is built from 13 residues. Written as DNA, the CDR3 is TGTGCCAGCAGCGTAGTTGGAGGCTTTGGCTACACCTTC. Its protein is CASSVVGGFGYTF.

The J gene is TRBJ1-1, the V gene TRBV29-1, with D perhaps TRBD1 (5 bases). CDR1 SQVTM and CDR2 ANQGSEA come from the germline V gene. The CDR3 length is 15 residues. V lost 3 bases and J 4 bases, leaving 18 bases between the germline ends. In DNA, the CDR3 is TGCAGCGTTGATTTGTTCGGGGGAGGAGGCACTGAAGCTTTCTTT. This encodes CSVDLFGGGGTEAFF.

V is TRBV7-2 and J is TRBJ2-1; 9 nucleotides line up with TRBD2. Germline-derived CDR1 and CDR2 are SGHTA and FQGNSA. The CDR3 is made up of 15 amino acids. The ends lost 4 bases at V and 3 bases at J; junction bases unmatched: 4. CDR3 sequence: CASSSGTSFYNEQFF. In nucleotides, the CDR3 is TGTGCCAGCAGCTCCGGGACTAGCTTCTACAATGAGCAGTTCTTC.

J is TRBJ2-3 and V is TRBV5-1; 10 bases line up with TRBD2. J gave up 5 bases and V 3 bases, and 15 bases lay outside the gene matches. This CDR3 contains 18 residues. The V gene's germline CDR1 is SGHRS and CDR2 YFSETQ. The CDR3 spells CASSSWALAGEWVDTQYF. Here the CDR3 DNA reads TGCGCCAGCAGCTCCTGGGCGCTAGCGGGAGAGTGGGTAGATACGCAGTATTTT.

This clone has just one count. The J gene is TRBJ2-7, the V gene TRBV4-3; TRBD1 matches at 11 bases. V shed 0 bases and J 3 bases; nucleotides not matched to a gene: 13. In germline, CDR1 is LGHNA, CDR2 YSLEER. The CDR3 runs to 19 residues. The CDR3: CASSQERSLYGTGGYEQYF. The CDR3, as DNA: TGCGCCAGCAGCCAAGAAAGATCATTATATGGGACAGGGGGCTACGAGCAGTACTTC.

This chain links TRBV28 with TRBJ1-6, with D possibly being TRBD1 (5 bases). The CDR3 consists of 16 residues. Per germline, CDR1 MDHEN and CDR2 SYDVKM. Trimming left V 2 bases short and J 6 bases short, with 14 bases between. The CDR3 loop reads CASSLQGSGPNSPLHF. The CDR3 DNA reads as TGTGCCAGCAGTTTACAGGGATCCGGCCCTAATTCACCCCTCCACTTT.

This clone was seen a handful of times. The chain carries TRBV27 and TRBJ2-5; D is unclear. Germline V gene data show CDR1 as MNHEY and CDR2 as SMNVEV (reference sequence). Trimming removed 0 bases at V and 5 bases at J, with 10 bases between. The CDR3 runs to 14 residues. The CDR3 spells CASSLSGDMETQYF. The CDR3 DNA sequence: TGTGCCAGCAGTTTATCCGGAGATATGGAGACCCAGTACTTC.

This clone was recorded once. This chain links TRBV11-2 with TRBJ2-1; perhaps TRBD2 as D (6 bases). The CDR3 runs 15 residues. V lost 5 bases and J lost 0, with 11 bases in between. Per germline, CDR1 SGHAT and CDR2 FQNNGV. In DNA, the CDR3 is TGTGCCAGCAGCGTACATAGCGGCTCCTACAATGAGCAGTTCTTC. As protein: CASSVHSGSYNEQFF.

The chain employs TRBV11-3 and TRBJ2-5, with 7 positions matching TRBD1. The junction had 1 base not matched to a gene; V was cut back by 4 bases and J by 2 bases. CDR3 length equals 13 residues. The germline gives CDR1 SGHNT, CDR2 YENEEA. In DNA form, the CDR3 reads TGTGCCAGCAGCTCGGGACAGCAAGAGACCCAGTACTTC. This gives the protein CASSSGQQETQYF.

This chain joins TRBV13 and TRBJ2-7, with TRBD2 matching over 8 bases. The CDR3 is 15 amino acids. CDR1 is PRHDT, CDR2 FYEKMQ, per germline (reference sequence). J was trimmed by 2 bases and V by 0 bases; bases with no gene match: 3. The CDR3 DNA sequence: TGTGCCAGCAGCTTAGGGGGACTAGGAACCTACGAGCAGTACTTC. Residues: CASSLGGLGTYEQYF.

The chain carries TRBV5-1 and TRBJ2-7, with 15 bases that match TRBD2. V shed 0 bases, J shed 5 bases, and the junction held 9 bases outside the gene matches. Germline loops: CDR1 SGHRS, CDR2 YFSETQ. CDR3 size: 18 residues. The CDR3 bases are TGCGCCAGCAGCTTGGTGACAGGGACTAGCGGGGGGAGCAACGAGCAGTACTTC. It encodes CASSLVTGTSGGSNEQYF.

The chain has TRBV20-1 and TRBJ1-1; TRBD1 is a possible D gene (5 bases). Germline CDR1 reads DFQATT; CDR2 reads SNEGSKA (reference sequence). V dropped 5 bases and J dropped 5 bases, with 9 bases sitting between them. This CDR3 comprises 11 residues. For the CDR3, the DNA is TGCAGTGCTGCGGGGGGGACTGAAGCTTTCTTT. It translates to CSAAGGTEAFF.

The chain couples TRBV30 to TRBJ1-5; 7 positions match TRBD1. Germline trimming cut 5 bases from V and 5 bases from J; bases unmatched to any gene: 6. Germline-derived CDR1 and CDR2 are GTSNPN and SVGIG (reference sequence). The CDR3 has 13 residues. The CDR3 region is CAWGLGTDQPQHF. As DNA, the CDR3 is TGTGCCTGGGGGCTCGGGACAGATCAGCCCCAGCATTTT. Supplemented by reference TRBV30 and TRBJ1-5, the full variable domain reads SQTIHQWPATLVQPVGSPLSLECTVEGTSNPNLYWYRQAAGRGLQLLFYSVGIGQISSEVPQNLSASRPQDRQFILSSKKLLLSDSGFYLCAWGLGTDQPQHFGDGTRLSIL.

The J gene is TRBJ2-1, the V gene TRBV28; 11 nucleotides agree with TRBD2. Trimming cost V 5 bases and J 0 bases; bases outside gene matches: 15. This CDR3 is built from 20 residues. The germline V gene encodes CDR1 MDHEN and CDR2 SYDVKM. CDR3 loop: CASSAYPLLAGGNSYNEQFF. CDR3 DNA sequence: TGTGCCAGCAGTGCCTACCCTCTCCTAGCGGGGGGCAACTCCTACAATGAGCAGTTCTTC.